The 9 T cell receptor beta chains below were found in one sample sequenced in a study of beta chain features in type 1 diabetes. All of the isolated RNA was reverse transcribed, so expressed TCRB transcripts were sequenced. TCRdb's table, derived via immunoSEQ multiplex PCR, lists solely in-frame clones and lacks some. This sample has around 500,000 clones, with over 10% found just once. What was sequenced was naive CD4+ T cells from blood. These receptors came from a young woman in good health.

This chain uses TRBV29-1 with TRBJ2-5, with 8 bases aligning to TRBD2. J was trimmed by 3 bases and V by 5 bases; bases with no gene match: 8. In germline, CDR1 is SQVTM, CDR2 ANQGSEA. This CDR3 is built from 14 residues. CDR3: CSVFDGGAKETQYF. The CDR3 DNA sequence: TGCAGCGTTTTCGACGGGGGGGCCAAAGAGACCCAGTACTTC.

This clone turned up a few times. J is TRBJ2-7 and V is TRBV27; 9 nucleotides align to TRBD1. J was trimmed by 5 bases and V by 6 bases; bases with no gene match: 5. CDR1 and CDR2 from the germline V gene are MNHEY and SMNVEV (reference sequence). The CDR3 has 13 amino acids. The CDR3 nucleotides read TGTGCCAGCAGGCCCGGGACAGGGCACGAGCAGTACGTC. Its protein product is CASRPGTGHEQYV.

The sample holds a few counts of this clone. One end of the junction is discordant with germline, which a read error may explain. The rearrangement links TRBV9 to TRBJ2-1; no clear D. The CDR3 runs 14 residues. Germline V gives CDR1 SGDLS, CDR2 YYNGEE. The CDR3 protein is CASSVGPDNKEQFF. The CDR3 DNA reads TGTGCCAGCAGCGTAGGACCCGACAACAAAGAGCAGTTCTTC.

This clone appeared a few times. The CDR3 DNA is TGTGCCAGCGGGGGGAATACCGGGGAGCTGTTTTTT. This encodes CASGGNTGELFF. The chain couples TRBV6-5 to TRBJ2-2; D may be TRBD2 (6 bases). The V end was cut by 8 bases, the J end by 5 bases, with 9 bases between. The CDR3 is 12 residues long. CDR1 and CDR2 (germline): MNHEY, SVGAGI.

In this sample, this clone turned up a few times. The chain uses TRBV13 and TRBJ2-1, with TRBD1 matching over 8 bases. From germline, CDR1 is PRHDT and CDR2 FYEKMQ (reference sequence). The CDR3 has 19 amino acids. V was pared by 0 bases and J by 4 bases, with 14 bases of the junction left unmatched. In DNA form, the CDR3 reads TGTGCCAGCAGCTTAGGCCTTACCTCGACAGGGGCGAGGTACAATGAGCAGTTCTTC. Protein product: CASSLGLTSTGARYNEQFF. The full variable domain, rest sourced from reference TRBV13 and TRBJ2-1, is AAGVIQSPRHLIKEKRETATLKCYPIPRHDTVYWYQQGPGQDPQFLISFYEKMQSDKGSIPDRFSAQQFSDYHSELNMSSLELGDSALYFCASSLGLTSTGARYNEQFFGPGTRLTVL.

In its sample, this clone was seen a few times. The chain links TRBV2 to TRBJ1-3; possibly TRBD1 for D (5 bases). V was clipped by 0 bases and J by 2 bases, with 8 bases between them. Germline V gene lookup returns CDR1 SNHLY and CDR2 FYNNEI. The CDR3 length is 15 residues. CDR3 residues: CASSEATRAGNTIYF. The CDR3 DNA is TGTGCCAGCAGTGAAGCAACCAGGGCTGGAAACACCATATATTTT.

This clone was observed a few times. The chain has TRBV7-3 and TRBJ2-1; D unclear. The CDR3 runs 16 residues. Germline assignment: CDR1 SGHTA and CDR2 FQGTGA. Trimming shortened V by 2 bases and J by 0 bases, and 11 bases separated the two germline ends. As DNA, the CDR3 is TGTGCCAGCAGCTTATTAGGCGGCGGCTCCTACAATGAGCAGTTCTTC. Translation: CASSLLGGGSYNEQFF.

This chain joins TRBV9 and TRBJ2-2; no firm D call. The germline V gene has CDR1 SGDLS and CDR2 YYNGEE. The ends were cut back, 0 bases at V and 0 bases at J, with 6 bases in the middle. The CDR3 contains 15 residues. CDR3 amino acids: CASSVGITNTGELFF. Written as DNA, the CDR3 is TGTGCCAGCAGCGTAGGAATCACGAACACCGGGGAGCTGTTTTTT.

This clone was seen only a few times. The rearrangement joins TRBV5-1 to TRBJ2-7; D not certain. This CDR3 has 13 residues. Germline V gives CDR1 SGHRS, CDR2 YFSETQ. Trimming removed 1 base from V and 0 bases from J, with 5 bases in between. The CDR3 here is CASSLLYSYEQYF. The CDR3 nucleotides are TGCGCCAGCAGCTTGCTTTACTCCTACGAGCAGTACTTC.